This T cell receptor (beta chain) was found in a study of blood T cell repertoires in COVID-19 (dated by TCRdb to the early 2020s). Study-wide context: Collaborator samples came from the United States, Italy and Spain and covered acute and convalescent phases of COVID-19. The material from the prospective study consisted of cDNA or gDNA derived from T cells, B-cell-depleted T cells, or PBMCs. The dataset comprised deeply sampled blood TCRbeta repertoires from subjects exposed to, actively infected with, or recovered from COVID-19. The repertoires were released in a freely available public database meant as a resource for research on the immune response to SARS-CoV-2. The samples were drawn from the first 160 participants of the ongoing ImmuneRACE study and from 950 to 1,500 subjects provided by 6 global collaborators. Nearly every sample came with metadata listing a de-identified subject ID, COVID-19 status, age in years and sex. Where available, HLA class I and class II types were taken from metadata supplied by the sample provider and were not determined by assay-based typing. On the study overall, not on this receptor specifically: The quantity of clinical and demographic metadata differed by source and by participant and was supplied without curation.

The CDR3 holds 17 amino acids from the cysteine to the phenylalanine. Left in the record is the CDR3 DNA by itself, 51 bases read in frame from the first base. Via the germline V gene, CDR1 is SNHLY and CDR2 FYNNEI. V loses 2 bases, J loses 4 bases, and the germline ends lie 20 bases apart. In Seattle, one collaborating source enrolled patients while the infection was active and tracked those patients longitudinally over the course of disease. Collaborating institutions collected whole blood in K2EDTA tubes following their own protocols. Collaborator samples were shipped for TCRbeta analysis as frozen whole blood, isolated PBMCs, or DNA extracted from either sample type. TCRbeta CDR3 regions were amplified from genomic DNA using the immunoSEQ Assay, a bias-controlled multiplex PCR. Per the original workflow: Within the assay, amplification of reference gene primers was used to estimate how many nucleated cells each sample contained. Sequence reads were collapsed and filtered to measure the absolute abundance of every unique TCRbeta CDR3 rearrangement. Productive Simpson clonality was computed per sample as the square root of Simpson's diversity index over productive rearrangements. TCRdb retrieved this table from immuneACCESS and kept in-frame rearrangements only. Not all clones are present; in checked studies, unresolved V genes account for under half, and no reason is known for the remainder. Clone size and V and J calls were adopted from that table, with D and trimming inferred from the DNA. The sample table holds 500,000 to 600,000 clones, of which 85% to 90% were seen once. Around 7.8% of the sample rests with the top ten.

In this sample, this clone turned up a few times. Its cognate antigen has yet to be identified. No qualities accompany the bases; no much larger clone lies one base away. Sequenced: peripheral blood. The source of this sequence is a woman between 45 and 60 years old with COVID-19, enrolled during active disease. This receptor chain uses TRBV2 and TRBJ1-1, with the D gene call left open. The DNA reads as follows: TGTGCCAGCAGTGAATTAGCATTGACAACCGGGAGCACTGAAGCTTTCTTT. This translates into CASSELALTTGSTEAFF.